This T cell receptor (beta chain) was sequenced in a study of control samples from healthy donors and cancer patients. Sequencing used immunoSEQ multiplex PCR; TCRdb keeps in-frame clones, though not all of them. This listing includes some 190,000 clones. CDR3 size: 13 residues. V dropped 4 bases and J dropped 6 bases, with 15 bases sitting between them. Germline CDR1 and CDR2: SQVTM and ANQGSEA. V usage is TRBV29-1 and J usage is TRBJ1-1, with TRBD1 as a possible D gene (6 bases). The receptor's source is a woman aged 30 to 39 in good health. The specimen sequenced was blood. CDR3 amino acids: CSVVLYRASEAFF. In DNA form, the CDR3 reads TGCAGCGTTGTACTGTACAGGGCTTCTGAAGCTTTCTTT. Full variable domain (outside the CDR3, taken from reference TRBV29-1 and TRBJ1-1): SAVISQKPSRDICQRGTSLTIQCQVDSQVTMMFWYRQQPGQSLTLIATANQGSEATYESGFVIDKFPISRPNLTFSTLTVSNMSPEDSSIYLCSVVLYRASEAFFGQGTRLTVV.